This T cell receptor (beta chain) appears in the sequencing data of a study of OX40 agonist ivuxolimab in advanced cancers. Sequencing used immunoSEQ multiplex PCR; TCRdb keeps in-frame clones, though not all of them. The table includes roughly 50,000 clones, approximately 88% detected once. V was trimmed by 3 bases and J by 0 bases, leaving 11 bases between them. CDR1 is KGHSH and CDR2 is LQKENI in the germline V gene. This CDR3 region has 16 residues. This clone was recorded once. The chain is built from TRBV18 and TRBJ1-4; a weak D match, TRBD1 (5 bases). The origin of this receptor is an adult with an advanced solid tumor such as melanoma, head and neck, liver or kidney cancer. The source was CD4+ or CD8+ T cells sorted from blood, collected in a trial of the OX40 agonist ivuxolimab. The CDR3 nucleotides read TGTGCCAGCTCACCTTCGACAGTTGCAACTAATGAAAAACTGTTTTTT. Translating gives CASSPSTVATNEKLFF.